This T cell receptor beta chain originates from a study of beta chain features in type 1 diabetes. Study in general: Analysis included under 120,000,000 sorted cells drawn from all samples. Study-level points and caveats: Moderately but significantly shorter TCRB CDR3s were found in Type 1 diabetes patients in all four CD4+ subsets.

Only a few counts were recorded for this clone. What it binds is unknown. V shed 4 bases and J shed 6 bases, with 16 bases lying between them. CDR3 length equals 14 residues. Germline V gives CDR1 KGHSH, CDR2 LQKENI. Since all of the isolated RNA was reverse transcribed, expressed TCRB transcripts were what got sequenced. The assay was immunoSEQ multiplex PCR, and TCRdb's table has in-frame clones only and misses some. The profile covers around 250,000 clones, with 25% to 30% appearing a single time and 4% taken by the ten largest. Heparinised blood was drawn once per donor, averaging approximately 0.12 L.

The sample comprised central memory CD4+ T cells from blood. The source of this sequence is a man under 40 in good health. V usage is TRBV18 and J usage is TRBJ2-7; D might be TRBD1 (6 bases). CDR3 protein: CASSRRQEPPEQYF. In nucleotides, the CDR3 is TGTGCCAGCTCACGCCGACAGGAGCCACCCGAGCAGTACTTC. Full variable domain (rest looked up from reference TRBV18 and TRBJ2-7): NAGVMQNPRHLVRRRGQEARLRCSPMKGHSHVYWYRQLPEEGLKFMVYLQKENIIDESGMPKERFSAEFPKEGPSILRIQQVVRGDSAAYFCASSRRQEPPEQYFGPGTRLTVT.